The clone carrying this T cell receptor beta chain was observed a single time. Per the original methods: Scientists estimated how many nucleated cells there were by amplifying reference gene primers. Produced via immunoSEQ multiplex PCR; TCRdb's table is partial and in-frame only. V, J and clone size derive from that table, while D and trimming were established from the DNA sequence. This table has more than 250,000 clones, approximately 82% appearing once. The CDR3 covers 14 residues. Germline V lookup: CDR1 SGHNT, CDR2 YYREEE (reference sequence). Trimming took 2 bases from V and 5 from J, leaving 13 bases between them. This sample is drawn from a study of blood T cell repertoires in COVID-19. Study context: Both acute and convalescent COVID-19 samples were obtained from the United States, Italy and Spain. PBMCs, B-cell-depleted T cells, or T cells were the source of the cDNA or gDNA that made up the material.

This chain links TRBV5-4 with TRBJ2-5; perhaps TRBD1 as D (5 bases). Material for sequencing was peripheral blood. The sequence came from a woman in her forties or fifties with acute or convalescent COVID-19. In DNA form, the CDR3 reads TGTGCCAGCAGCTTCCCTGGGGCCATGGAGACCCAGTACTTC. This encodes CASSFPGAMETQYF.